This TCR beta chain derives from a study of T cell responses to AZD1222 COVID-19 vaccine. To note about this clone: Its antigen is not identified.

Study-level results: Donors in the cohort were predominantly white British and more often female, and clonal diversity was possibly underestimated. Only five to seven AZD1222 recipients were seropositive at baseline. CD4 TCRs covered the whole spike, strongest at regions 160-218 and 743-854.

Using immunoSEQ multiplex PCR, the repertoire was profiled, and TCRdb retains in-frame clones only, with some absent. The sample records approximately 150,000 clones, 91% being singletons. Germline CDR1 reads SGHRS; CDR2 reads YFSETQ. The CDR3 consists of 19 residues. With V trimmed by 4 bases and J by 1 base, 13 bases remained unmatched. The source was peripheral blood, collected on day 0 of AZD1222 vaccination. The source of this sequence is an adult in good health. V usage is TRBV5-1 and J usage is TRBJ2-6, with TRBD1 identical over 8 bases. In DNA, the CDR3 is TGCGCCAGCAGCACTTACCGGACAGGGAGAAGGTCTGGGGCCAACGTCCTGACTTTC. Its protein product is CASSTYRTGRRSGANVLTF.